This TCR beta chain derives from a study of T cell responses to AZD1222 COVID-19 vaccine. Regarding the study as a whole: Clonal diversity was possibly underestimated; the donors were predominantly white British and more often female. Vaccine-related CD4 TCRs covered spike, predominating at 160-218 and 743-854.

The method was immunoSEQ multiplex PCR; TCRdb's version includes in-frame clones alone and lacks a portion of them. The sample holds fewer than 200,000 clones, roughly nine tenths seen once. J lost 2 bases, V lost 4 bases, and 5 bases had no gene match. This CDR3 is built from 14 residues. Germline CDR1 is SGHRS and CDR2 is YFSETQ. Notes on this clone: As yet, its antigen is unknown.

This sequence joins TRBV5-1 and TRBJ2-5; 7 positions match TRBD1. This receptor was identified in an adult in good health. The sample in question was peripheral blood, obtained on day 0 of AZD1222 vaccination. The CDR3 region has the DNA TGCGCCAGCAGCACGGGACAGACTCAAGAGACCCAGTACTTC. This encodes CASSTGQTQETQYF.